The 2 T cell receptor beta chains below come from one sample, sequenced in a study of T-cell memory formation after mild COVID-19 (dated by TCRdb to about 2021). Library preparation employed 5' RACE. The data were produced on an Illumina NovaSeq 6000. Using fastp at Q25 and MiXCR, TCRdb reprocessed the public reads and kept productive beta chains. Every CDR3 protein is listed once, alongside the most common genes and DNA of its rows. Recorded for this sample are 300,000 to 400,000 distinct CDR3 sequences; less than 20% of them occurred a single time. Jointly, the top ten make up 20% to 25% of the sample. Sequencing was performed on PBMCs or a T cell subset sorted from them (not recorded which). These receptors all stem from a man between 18 and 35 years old who had mild COVID-19 (a few samples of this study predate the infection). The sample titles of this study are shuffled in the database, so cell type and time point are left out; the donor was told from shared clones.

This clonotype was found a few times. The CDR3, as DNA: TGTGCCAGCAGCTTCTCGGGGGAAGCAGATACGCAGTATTTT. Its protein is CASSFSGEADTQYF. V gene TRBV7-6 combines with J gene TRBJ2-3; TRBD2 is a possible D gene (6 bases). The CDR3 is 14 residues long. V was pared by 3 bases and J by 4 bases, with 11 bases between. CDR1 and CDR2 (germline): SGHVS, FNYEAQ. The entire variable domain, with the rest obtained from reference TRBV7-6 and TRBJ2-3, is as follows: GAGVSQSPRYKVTKRGQDVALRCDPISGHVSLYWYRQALGQGPEFLTYFNYEAQQDKSGLPNDRFSAERPEGSISTLTIQRTEQRDSAMYRCASSFSGEADTQYFGPGTRLTVL.

The V gene is TRBV7-9, the J gene TRBJ2-1, with 8 bases matching TRBD2. There are 16 residues in the CDR3. After removal of 7 bases from V and 4 bases from J, the junction contained 12 bases not matched to a gene. Germline V CDR1 and CDR2: SEHNR, FQNEAQ (reference sequence). The CDR3 loop reads CASTWEGGGKYNEQFF. CDR3 DNA sequence: TGTGCCAGCACCTGGGAGGGCGGGGGGAAATACAATGAGCAGTTCTTC.